This entry features one T cell receptor beta chain sequence. Its specificity is not known. From germline, CDR1 is MGHDK and CDR2 SYGVNS. The germline V and J ends were trimmed by 9 bases and 0 bases, with 18 bases remaining between them. The CDR3 runs to 16 residues. The entry originates in a study of OX40 agonist ivuxolimab in advanced cancers. General observations from the study: Normalized T-cell clonal expansion was also low in some nonresponders. Fewer expanded clones were found on average in CD4+ than in CD8+ T cells.

Patients were ineligible given autoimmune disease history or systemic immunosuppression. Assay used: immunoSEQ multiplex PCR; TCRdb lists only in-frame clones, some missing. The sample yields 55,000 to 75,000 clones, 84% seen once. Here the sequenced sample was CD4+ or CD8+ T cells sorted from blood, taken in a trial of the OX40 agonist ivuxolimab. The chain couples TRBV25-1 to TRBJ1-3, with D hard to call. This TCR was recovered from an adult with an advanced solid tumor such as melanoma, head and neck, liver or kidney cancer. CDR3 sequence: CARNIRCLSSGNTIYF. In DNA form, the CDR3 reads TGTGCCAGAAACATCCGCTGCTTAAGCTCTGGAAACACCATATATTTT.